The 13 T cell receptor beta chains below come from one sample, sequenced in a study of blood T cell repertoires in COVID-19. Assay: immunoSEQ multiplex PCR; the TCRdb copy retains only in-frame clones and omits some. This table holds under 95,000 clones, roughly four fifths found once. Material for sequencing was peripheral blood. The receptors were sampled from a man between 50 and 59 years old with acute or convalescent COVID-19.

This chain links TRBV19 with TRBJ1-5, with a possible D match to TRBD1 (5 bases). Trimming took 3 bases from V and 5 from J, leaving 14 bases between them. Germline CDR1 is LNHDA and CDR2 is SQIVND (reference sequence). This CDR3 contains 15 residues. This CDR3 is CASSIRRGGDQPQHF. CDR3 coding DNA: TGTGCCAGTAGTATTAGAAGGGGCGGGGATCAGCCCCAGCATTTT.

This clone was counted a few times. The CDR3, as DNA: TGCAGCGTTGAATGGGCCGCAGGTAACGCTAACTATGGCTACACCTTC. It yields the protein CSVEWAAGNANYGYTF. The chain uses TRBV29-1 and TRBJ1-2, with D unclear. The length of the CDR3 is 16 residues. Deletions cut 2 bases from V and 0 bases from J, with 16 bases between. Germline CDR1 SQVTM, CDR2 ANQGSEA.

The chain combines TRBV9 with TRBJ1-1; a possible D gene is TRBD1 (6 bases). V shed 3 bases and J shed 0 bases, with 9 bases lying between them. The CDR3 extends over 14 amino acids. The germline V gene has CDR1 SGDLS and CDR2 YYNGEE. CDR3 residues: CASSERTVNTEAFF. CDR3 sequence (DNA): TGTGCCAGCAGCGAACGGACAGTGAACACTGAAGCTTTCTTT. The full variable domain, completed using reference TRBV9 and TRBJ1-1, is DSGVTQTPKHLITATGQRVTLRCSPRSGDLSVYWYQQSLDQGLQFLIQYYNGEERAKGNILERFSAQQFPDLHSELNLSSLELGDSALYFCASSERTVNTEAFFGQGTRLTVV.

V usage is TRBV4-3 and J usage is TRBJ2-4; D call uncertain. Germline loops: CDR1 LGHNA, CDR2 YSLEER. This CDR3 has 13 residues. V was clipped by 1 base and J by 6 bases, with 7 bases between them. The CDR3 here is CASSQGRVNIQYF. The CDR3 DNA is TGCGCCAGCAGCCAAGGGAGAGTAAACATTCAGTACTTC.

The V and J genes are TRBV19 and TRBJ1-4; D perhaps matches TRBD1 (6 bases). This CDR3 is built from 13 residues. Germline assignment: CDR1 LNHDA and CDR2 SQIVND (reference sequence). Deletions cut 7 bases from V and 8 bases from J, with 14 bases between. In nucleotides, the CDR3 is TGTGCCAGTATTCAGCAGGGGAACGAAAAACTGTTTTTT. Protein: CASIQQGNEKLFF.

The CDR3 region is CASKTGGTSGANVLTF. CDR3 bases: TGTGCCAGCAAGACAGGGGGCACGTCTGGGGCCAACGTCCTGACTTTC. The chain has TRBV2 and TRBJ2-6, with TRBD1 matching over 10 bases. Trimming cost V 7 bases and J 1 base; bases outside gene matches: 4. CDR1 is SNHLY, CDR2 FYNNEI, per germline. The CDR3 contains 16 residues.

There are a few counts of this clone. The chain recombines TRBV6-1 with TRBJ2-3, with 7 bases that match TRBD2. The CDR3 consists of 14 residues. Per the germline V gene, CDR1 is MNHNS and CDR2 is SASEGT. The junction had 2 bases not matched to a gene; V was cut back by 2 bases and J by 3 bases. Here the CDR3 DNA reads TGTGCCAGCAGTGAAAGTAGCGGGACAGATACGCAGTATTTT. Its translation: CASSESSGTDTQYF.

This sequence joins TRBV5-1 and TRBJ2-7, with 10 bases aligning to TRBD2. Losses at the gene ends were 3 bases for V and 2 bases for J; bases not matched to a gene: 8. The CDR3 contains 16 residues. CDR1 SGHRS and CDR2 YFSETQ come from the germline V gene. The DNA for the CDR3 is TGCGCCAGCAGCTCGATAACTAGCGGGACTACCTACGAGCAGTACTTC. Translation gives CASSSITSGTTYEQYF.

About this clone itself: Relative to the germline gene, one junction end is altered; a read error may explain this. The genes are TRBV7-2 and TRBJ2-5; 8 bases align to TRBD2. The CDR3 totals 16 residues. Germline V gives CDR1 SGHTA, CDR2 FQGNSA. This CDR3 is CASRKGLAGPQEAQYF. The CDR3 bases are TGTGCCAGCCGGAAGGGGCTAGCGGGCCCTCAAGAGGCCCAGTACTTC.

The chain is built from TRBV9 and TRBJ2-7; D uncertain. CDR3 length: 15 residues. Germline V lookup: CDR1 SGDLS, CDR2 YYNGEE. V lost 0 bases and J lost 3, with 13 bases in between. CDR3 sequence reads: CASSVAVRPDYEQYF. CDR3 in DNA: TGTGCCAGCAGCGTAGCTGTCAGGCCGGACTACGAGCAGTACTTC.

This clone was detected a few times. The rearrangement uses TRBV19 and TRBJ1-1; 8 nucleotides agree with TRBD1. The V and J ends lost 7 bases and 7 bases, in that order; junction bases with no gene match: 5. CDR1 and CDR2 (germline): LNHDA, SQIVND (reference sequence). The CDR3 extends over 12 amino acids. This CDR3 is CASKDRGREAFF. CDR3 DNA: TGTGCCAGTAAAGACAGGGGCCGTGAAGCTTTCTTT.

The gene calls are TRBV30 and TRBJ1-1; D is unresolved. CDR3 size: 11 residues. The V gene's germline CDR1 is GTSNPN and CDR2 SVGIG (reference sequence). CDR3 protein: CVWRVESEAFF. DNA for the CDR3: TGTGTGTGGAGGGTTGAGTCTGAAGCTTTCTTT.

CDR3 region: CASSLRGLAAKNIQYF. CDR3 DNA sequence: TGTGCCAGCAGCCTACGGGGATTAGCCGCTAAAAACATTCAGTACTTC. This sequence joins TRBV6-2 or TRBV6-3 and TRBJ2-4; D might be TRBD2 (5 bases). Germline V gene lookup returns CDR1 MNHEY and CDR2 SVGEGT. This CDR3 is 16 amino acids long. Trimming shortened V by 6 bases and J by 4 bases, and 19 bases separated the two germline ends.